Each of the 19 T cell receptor beta chains below was sequenced from the same sample in a study of blood T cell repertoires in COVID-19. Sequencing was performed with immunoSEQ multiplex PCR; in TCRdb, only in-frame clones are kept and a portion is missing. The table lists some 180,000 clones, about 88% of them singletons, with about a sixth in the top ten. Input material: peripheral blood. The receptors originated from a man aged 50 to 60 with COVID-19, enrolled during active disease.

This chain joins TRBV6-5 and TRBJ1-5, with D possibly TRBD1 on 6 matching bases. V lost 6 bases and J 0 bases, leaving 12 bases between the germline ends. The CDR3 length is 15 residues. Germline lookup yields CDR1 MNHEY and CDR2 SVGAGI. The CDR3 loop reads CASSPGQNSNQPQHF. The CDR3 coding sequence is TGTGCCAGCAGCCCCGGACAGAATAGCAATCAGCCCCAGCATTTT.

The J gene is TRBJ1-3, the V gene TRBV7-5. TRBV7-5 is labeled a pseudogene. This CDR3 comprises 16 residues. The CDR3 bases are TGTGTCAGAAGCTATACAGGGCAGGTGGGGGGGAACACCATATATTTT. Encoded protein: CVRSYTGQVGGNTIYF.

This clone appeared a few times. The V and J genes are TRBV3-1 (or the pseudogene TRBV3-2) and TRBJ2-1, with 10 bases aligning to TRBD2. The CDR3 loop spans 20 amino acids. V lost 1 base to trimming and J lost 3 bases; unmatched junction nucleotides: 15. Germline CDR1 is LGHDT and CDR2 is YNNKEL (reference sequence). Here the CDR3 reads CASSQGRVWLAGANYNEQFF. CDR3 bases: TGTGCCAGCAGCCAAGGAAGGGTTTGGCTAGCGGGAGCGAACTACAATGAGCAGTTCTTC.

V usage is TRBV5-4 and J usage is TRBJ2-1; 12 nucleotides agree with TRBD2. Germline CDR1 SGHNT, CDR2 YYREEE (reference sequence). J was trimmed by 3 bases and V by 4 bases; bases with no gene match: 11. The length of the CDR3 is 18 residues. The CDR3 sequence is CASSRSLTSGSLYNEQFF. CDR3 coding DNA: TGTGCCAGCAGCCGATCTCTGACTAGCGGGAGTCTCTACAATGAGCAGTTCTTC.

This chain links TRBV6-2 or TRBV6-3 with TRBJ2-1, with D maybe TRBD1 (5 bases). Per germline, CDR1 MNHEY and CDR2 SVGEGT. V lost 0 bases, J lost 0 bases, and 6 bases lay in between. The length of the CDR3 is 15 residues. CDR3 in amino acids: CASSYSGPSYNEQFF. The DNA for the CDR3 is TGTGCCAGCAGTTACTCGGGGCCCTCCTACAATGAGCAGTTCTTC.

In nucleotides, the CDR3 is TGCGCCAGCAAACTAGCGGGAGGGTACGGGGAGCTGTTTTTT. This codes for CASKLAGGYGELFF. J is TRBJ2-2 and V is TRBV10-2; 13 bases match TRBD2. The V gene end was trimmed by 7 bases and the J gene end by 7 bases; junction bases not matched to a gene: 3. The germline CDR1 and CDR2 sequences are WSHSY and SAAADI. CDR3 length equals 14 residues.

The chain combines TRBV24-1 with TRBJ2-3; 7 nucleotides match TRBD2. The CDR3 spans 14 residues. Unmatched junction bases numbered 4, after V lost 5 bases and J lost 3 bases. CDR1 is KGHDR, CDR2 SFDVKD, per germline. The CDR3: CATSGGSITDTQYF. In DNA form, the CDR3 reads TGTGCCACCAGTGGCGGGAGTATTACAGATACGCAGTATTTT.

J is TRBJ2-4 and V is TRBV21-1; the table's D call TRBD1 went unverified against the DNA. TRBV21-1 is noted as a pseudogene. The CDR3 length is 21 residues. The CDR3 coding sequence is TGTGCCAGCAGCAAAGCGGACCCTGTCCGGGACAGGGGGCTTGACAAAAACATTCAGTACTTC. Translation gives CASSKADPVRDRGLDKNIQYF.

This rearrangement joins TRBV2 to TRBJ1-2; D uncertain. Germline V gene sequence: CDR1 SNHLY, CDR2 FYNNEI. The CDR3 sequence is 13 residues long. The V gene lost 6 bases and the J gene lost 4 bases, with 12 bases spanning the gap. DNA of the CDR3: TGTGCCAGCAGGGGCGGGGATCTCTATGGCTACACCTTC. Protein: CASRGGDLYGYTF. Combining the CDR3 with reference TRBV2 and TRBJ1-2 gives the whole variable domain EPEVTQTPSHQVTQMGQEVILRCVPISNHLYFYWYRQILGQKVEFLVSFYNNEISEKSEIFDDQFSVERPDGSNFTLKIRSTKLEDSAMYFCASRGGDLYGYTFGSGTRLTVV.

CDR3 region: CSGRGQGENTDTQYF. The DNA for the CDR3 is TGCAGCGGAAGGGGACAGGGGGAAAACACAGATACGCAGTATTTT. The chain recombines TRBV29-1 with TRBJ2-3; 11 bases align to TRBD1. Germline V gene lookup returns CDR1 SQVTM and CDR2 ANQGSEA. J was trimmed by 2 bases and V by 7 bases; bases with no gene match: 8. This CDR3 has 15 residues.

This clone was picked up a small number of times. The CDR3 bases are TGTGCCAGCAGCCCTCGGTGGAATGAAAAACTGTTTTTT. This translates into CASSPRWNEKLFF. V is TRBV3-1 (or the pseudogene TRBV3-2) and J is TRBJ1-4; no definite D call. V was clipped by 4 bases and J by 5 bases, with 8 bases between them. This CDR3 spans 13 amino acids. Germline-derived CDR1 and CDR2 are LGHDT and YNNKEL (reference sequence).

This chain connects TRBV15 to TRBJ2-5, with 8 bases identical to TRBD2. This CDR3 region has 14 residues. V gave up 1 base and J gave up 2 bases; unmatched junction bases: 0. CDR1 is LNHNV and CDR2 is YYDKDF in the germline V gene (reference sequence). The CDR3 is CATSRGLAQETQYF. The CDR3 DNA sequence: TGTGCCACCAGCAGAGGACTAGCGCAAGAGACCCAGTACTTC.

The rearrangement uses TRBV30 and TRBJ1-2; no clear D. The germline gives CDR1 GTSNPN, CDR2 SVGIG (reference sequence). V was clipped by 1 base and J by 8 bases, with 8 bases between them. This CDR3 spans 11 amino acids. In nucleotides, the CDR3 is TGTGCCTGGAGTGAGAGGGAGGGCTACACCTTC. It codes for CAWSEREGYTF.

CDR3 coding DNA: TGCGCCAGCAGCCAAGTTTACAGGGACACCGGGGAGCTGTTTTTT. It encodes CASSQVYRDTGELFF. The genes are TRBV4-1 and TRBJ2-2; possible D gene TRBD1, 6 bases. The CDR3 extends over 15 amino acids. The V end was cut by 1 base, the J end by 3 bases, with 9 bases between. The V gene's germline CDR1 is MGHRA and CDR2 YSYEKL.

The chain employs TRBV19 and TRBJ2-5; D gene ambiguous. This CDR3 is built from 15 residues. Germline assignment: CDR1 LNHDA and CDR2 SQIVND (reference sequence). Trimming removed 0 bases from V and 0 bases from J, with 8 bases in between. CDR3 bases: TGTGCCAGTAGTATAGATGTCAGAAACCAAGAGACCCAGTACTTC. Residues: CASSIDVRNQETQYF.

The V and J genes are TRBV6-1 and TRBJ1-6; D is unclear. The CDR3 is made up of 18 amino acids. The germline gives CDR1 MNHNS, CDR2 SASEGT. Trimming cost V 1 base and J 7 bases, with 20 bases left between them. DNA for the CDR3: TGTGCCAGCAGTGAAGGGAGTCCGGGAGCCCGGCGGAATTCACCCCTCCACTTT. Protein product: CASSEGSPGARRNSPLHF.

J is TRBJ2-7 and V is TRBV2; the match to TRBD1 covers 7 bases. Trimming cost V 4 bases and J 4 bases; bases outside gene matches: 16. Germline V gene sequence: CDR1 SNHLY, CDR2 FYNNEI. This CDR3 spans 17 amino acids. The CDR3 loop is CASSGKPVGQEIYEQYF. The CDR3 DNA reads TGTGCCAGCAGTGGAAAACCGGTCGGACAGGAAATTTACGAGCAGTACTTC.

The chain combines TRBV28 with TRBJ2-7; D might be TRBD2 (5 bases). Germline lookup yields CDR1 MDHEN and CDR2 SYDVKM. The CDR3 sequence is 14 residues long. V was clipped by 7 bases and J by 2 bases, with 15 bases between them. In DNA, the CDR3 is TGTGCCAGCATTAGGCGGAGGTCAACCTACGAGCAGTACTTC. Translated, it gives CASIRRRSTYEQYF.

This chain's CDR3 is CASSLDRETEAFF. The CDR3 nucleotides read TGTGCCAGCAGCTTGGACAGGGAAACTGAAGCTTTCTTT. The chain uses TRBV7-2 and TRBJ1-1, with TRBD1 identical over 8 bases. V lost 3 bases to trimming and J lost 5 bases; unmatched junction nucleotides: 2. CDR1 SGHTA and CDR2 FQGNSA come from the germline V gene. The CDR3 totals 13 residues.